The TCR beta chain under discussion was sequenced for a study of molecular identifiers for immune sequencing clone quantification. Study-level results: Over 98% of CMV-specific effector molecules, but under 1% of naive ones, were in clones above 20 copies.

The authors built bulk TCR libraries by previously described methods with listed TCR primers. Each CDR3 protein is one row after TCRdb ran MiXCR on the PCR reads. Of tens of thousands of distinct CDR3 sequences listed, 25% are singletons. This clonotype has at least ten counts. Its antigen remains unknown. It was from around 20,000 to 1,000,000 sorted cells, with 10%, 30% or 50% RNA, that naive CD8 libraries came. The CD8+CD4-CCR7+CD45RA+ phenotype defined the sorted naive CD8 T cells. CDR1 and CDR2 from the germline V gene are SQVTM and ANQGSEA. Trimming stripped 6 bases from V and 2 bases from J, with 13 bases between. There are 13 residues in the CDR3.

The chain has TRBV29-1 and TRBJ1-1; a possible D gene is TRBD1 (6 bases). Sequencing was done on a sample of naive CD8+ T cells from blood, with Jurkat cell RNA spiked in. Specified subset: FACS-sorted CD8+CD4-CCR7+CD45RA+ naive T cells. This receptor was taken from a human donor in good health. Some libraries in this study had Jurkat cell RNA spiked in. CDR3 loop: CSVEGQVNTEAFF. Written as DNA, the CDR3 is TGCAGCGTCGAGGGACAAGTTAACACTGAAGCTTTCTTT. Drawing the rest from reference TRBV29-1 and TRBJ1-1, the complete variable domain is SAVISQKPSRDICQRGTSLTIQCQVDSQVTMMFWYRQQPGQSLTLIATANQGSEATYESGFVIDKFPISRPNLTFSTLTVSNMSPEDSSIYLCSVEGQVNTEAFFGQGTRLTVV.